This is a list of T cell receptor beta chains from one sample in a study of blood T cell repertoires in COVID-19. Using immunoSEQ multiplex PCR, the repertoire was profiled, and TCRdb retains in-frame clones only, with some absent. Among roughly 150,000 clones listed, roughly 88% were seen once. The sequencing sample was made of PBMCs or T cells enriched from blood (not recorded which). These receptors originate from a man between 65 and 85 years old who had been exposed to COVID-19. Each CDR3 is given with its conserved first and last residue. The D gene is left open where the match is weak. Clone size is shown for a subset of rows, as once, few, many or a class of expanded clone.

NA	NA	TRBV5-1	TRBJ1-4	15	CASSLSGATNEKLFF	TGCGCCAGCAGCTTGTCCGGGGCAACTAATGAAAAACTGTTTTTT
NA	NA	TRBV24-1	TRBJ2-3	14	CATSDSRATDTQYF	TGTGCCACCAGTGATTCCAGGGCGACAGATACGCAGTATTTT
NA	NA	TRBV21-1	TRBJ1-6	19	CASSKEGDRGLVGLSPLHF	TGTGCCAGCAGCAAAGAAGGGGACAGGGGTTTAGTTGGGCTTTCACCCCTCCACTTT
TRBD1	NA	TRBV4-1	TRBJ1-4	17	CASSQARQGETNEKLFF	TGCGCCAGCAGCCAAGCTAGACAGGGGGAAACTAATGAAAAACTGTTTTTT
NA	NA	TRBV5-5	TRBJ1-6	17	CASSLEVSGLRNSPLHF	TGTGCCAGCAGCTTGGAAGTCTCAGGGCTCAGAAATTCACCCCTCCACTTT
TRBD1	NA	TRBV4-2	TRBJ2-3	15	CASSQAQGATDTQYF	TGTGCCAGCAGCCAAGCCCAGGGGGCTACAGATACGCAGTATTTT
TRBD1	NA	TRBV5-5	TRBJ1-3	16	CASSLDRGYSGNTIYF	TGTGCCAGCAGCTTGGACAGGGGGTACTCTGGAAACACCATATATTTT
NA	NA	TRBV27	TRBJ1-2	13	CASSFFSNYGYTF	TGTGCCAGCAGTTTCTTTTCTAACTATGGCTACACCTTC
TRBD1	NA	TRBV10-1	TRBJ2-1	14	CAQSRGQTPNEQFF	TGCGCCCAAAGTCGGGGACAGACTCCCAATGAGCAGTTCTTC
NA	once	TRBV6-5	TRBJ1-2	13	CASSYGLYYGYTF	TGTGCCAGCAGTTACGGGCTGTACTATGGCTACACCTTC
NA	NA	TRBV6-6	TRBJ2-3	15	CASSESAGSADTQYF	TGTGCCAGCAGTGAGTCGGCGGGATCGGCGGATACGCAGTATTTT
NA	NA	TRBV6-2/TRBV6-3	TRBJ2-1	16	CASSPAGLAAYNEQFF	TGTGCCAGCAGCCCCGCGGGATTAGCGGCCTACAATGAGCAGTTCTTC
NA	few	TRBV4-1	TRBJ2-2	17	CASSRPKGGADTGELFF	TGCGCCAGCAGTCGACCGAAAGGGGGGGCGGACACCGGGGAGCTGTTTTTT
NA	NA	TRBV5-1	TRBJ1-1	14	CASSLHPGGTEAFF	TGCGCCAGCAGCTTGCATCCGGGGGGCACTGAAGCTTTCTTT
TRBD2	NA	TRBV9	TRBJ2-1	16	CASSVVGAGGHDEQFF	TGTGCCAGCAGCGTAGTAGGAGCGGGGGGGCATGATGAGCAGTTCTTC
NA	NA	TRBV4-3	TRBJ2-1	14	CASSQDSAGREQFF	TGCGCCAGCAGCCAAGATTCGGCAGGGCGTGAGCAGTTCTTC
TRBD2	once	TRBV7-3	TRBJ2-1	17	CASSLDQRGSSYNEQFF	TGTGCCAGCAGCTTGGACCAGCGGGGCAGCTCCTACAATGAGCAGTTCTTC
NA	NA	TRBV27	TRBJ2-2	11	CAAGATGELFF	TGTGCCGCAGGCGCGACCGGGGAGCTGTTTTTT
NA	NA	TRBV5-6	TRBJ1-1	14	CASTLGGIDTEAFF	TGTGCCAGCACCCTGGGGGGGATCGACACTGAAGCTTTCTTT
TRBD2	NA	TRBV19	TRBJ2-3	14	CASKLALNTDTQYF	TGTGCCAGCAAACTAGCGCTTAACACAGATACGCAGTATTTT
NA	NA	TRBV7-2	TRBJ1-2	13	CASSSTGEYGYTF	TGTGCCAGCAGCTCCACAGGAGAGTATGGCTACACCTTC
NA	NA	TRBV18	TRBJ1-3	15	CASSQDRYSGNTIYF	TGTGCCAGCTCACAAGACAGGTACTCTGGAAACACCATATATTTT
TRBD1	NA	TRBV3-1/TRBV3-2	TRBJ2-3	13	CASRYRGADTQYF	TGTGCCAGCAGGTACAGGGGCGCAGATACGCAGTATTTT
NA	NA	TRBV4-1	TRBJ2-1	12	CASSHLGVEQFF	TGCGCCAGCAGCCATCTAGGAGTTGAGCAGTTCTTC
TRBD1	NA	TRBV19	TRBJ1-1	13	CASRETGGAEAFF	TGTGCCAGTAGGGAGACAGGGGGGGCTGAAGCTTTCTTT
TRBD1	few	TRBV6-6	TRBJ1-1	14	CASSYQGADTEAFF	TGTGCCAGCAGTTATCAGGGGGCGGACACTGAAGCTTTCTTT
NA	NA	TRBV27	TRBJ2-7	15	CASRWTATSSYEQYF	TGTGCCAGCAGGTGGACAGCTACGAGCTCCTACGAGCAGTACTTC
NA	NA	TRBV5-1	TRBJ2-3	17	CASSFRGPSPSTDTQYF	TGCGCCAGCAGCTTCAGGGGTCCGAGTCCAAGCACAGATACGCAGTATTTT
NA	few	TRBV20-1	TRBJ1-5	14	CSASRGNSNQPQHF	TGCAGTGCTAGTAGGGGTAATAGCAATCAGCCCCAGCATTTT
TRBD1	NA	TRBV9	TRBJ1-3	16	CASSLTTGSSGNTIYF	TGTGCCAGCAGCTTGACGACAGGGAGCTCTGGAAACACCATATATTTT
NA	NA	TRBV28	TRBJ1-2	13	CASSLRQDYGYTF	TGTGCCAGCAGTCTAAGACAGGACTATGGCTACACCTTC
TRBD2	NA	TRBV6-5	TRBJ2-1	15	CASSYVAGEWNEQFF	TGTGCCAGCAGTTACGTTGCGGGAGAGTGGAATGAGCAGTTCTTC
NA	once	TRBV15	TRBJ1-6	15	CATSREALQGSPLHF	TGTGCCACCAGCAGAGAGGCCTTACAGGGTTCACCCCTCCACTTT
NA	NA	TRBV9	TRBJ2-1	15	CASSLQTTSGNEQFF	TGTGCCAGCAGCCTACAGACTACCAGCGGCAATGAGCAGTTCTTC
NA	NA	TRBV7-2	TRBJ2-3	15	CASSLLAGGTDTQYF	TGTGCCAGCAGCTTATTGGCGGGTGGCACAGATACGCAGTATTTT
TRBD1	NA	TRBV6-6	TRBJ2-7	15	CASSYTTGGKGEQYF	TGTGCCAGCAGTTACACGACAGGGGGAAAGGGCGAGCAGTACTTC
TRBD1	NA	TRBV6-2/TRBV6-3	TRBJ1-2	15	CASSVQAGTGHGYTF	TGTGCCAGCAGTGTACAGGCCGGGACAGGGCATGGCTACACCTTC
TRBD1	few	TRBV9	TRBJ1-6	15	CASSVGTGEVSPLHF	TGTGCCAGCAGCGTTGGGACAGGGGAGGTTTCACCCCTCCACTTT
TRBD1	NA	TRBV29-1	TRBJ1-4	13	CSVSTGAREKLFF	TGCAGCGTCAGCACAGGGGCCCGGGAAAAACTGTTTTTT
TRBD2	NA	TRBV9	TRBJ2-2	13	CASSEGLNGELFF	TGTGCCAGCAGCGAGGGACTAAACGGGGAGCTGTTTTTT
TRBD2	once	TRBV7-2	TRBJ2-2	13	CASSSGLAGELFF	TGTGCCAGCAGCTCGGGACTAGCCGGGGAGCTGTTTTTT
TRBD2	NA	TRBV5-1	TRBJ2-5	14	CASSWSSGQETQYF	TGCGCCAGCAGTTGGTCTAGCGGTCAAGAGACCCAGTACTTC
TRBD1	once	TRBV19	TRBJ2-2	16	CASSLRRGPNTGELFF	TGTGCCAGTAGTTTGCGCAGGGGGCCTAACACCGGGGAGCTGTTTTTT